The text below deals with one T cell receptor (beta chain). Its recognized antigen is unknown. Base qualities are not at hand, and no much larger clone is one base apart. V and J are truncated by 3 bases and 3 bases respectively, leaving an intervening sequence of 12 bases. The CDR3 runs 14 residues from the cysteine to the phenylalanine. Kept here is only the CDR3 DNA, which spans 42 bases and is read in frame from base 1. In the germline V gene, CDR1 corresponds to ENHRY and CDR2 to SYGVKD. In the ophthalmopathy patients, disease was moderately to severely active, with a Clinical Activity Score of 3 or more, a NOSPECS grade of 4 or more, and a duration of less than 3 months. Exclusion was applied to patients with uncontrolled infections, other autoimmune diseases, pregnancy or lactation. Diagnoses relied on clinical symptoms, serum thyroxine and TRAb, thyroid ultrasound and orbital computed tomography. PBMCs were isolated from about 9.2 ml of fresh peripheral blood by Ficoll-Paque density gradient centrifugation. Trizol reagent was used to extract total RNA, and RNA quality was then checked on an Agilent 2100 Bioanalyzer.

The TCR beta CDR3 regions were amplified from the RNA transcripts. The TCR CDR3 was subjected to a first round of RT-PCR using the HTBI primer set and the Qiagen OneStep RT-PCR kit. Libraries were constructed in a second round of multiplex PCR, after which size selection and purification were performed. Sequencing of the libraries was done on an Illumina HiSeq2000 using paired-end 100 bp reads. The original pipeline was this. SOAPnuke was used to process the raw data, with reads discarded if the reads contained adapters or uncalled bases, had a mean Phred below 15, or lacked an exact constant-primer or identifier match. COPE v1.2.5 was used to merge high-quality paired reads, and clonotypes were defined as unique nucleotide sequences. MiTCR v1.1 was used to align clonotypes to the IMGT TRBV, TRBD and TRBJ reference segments. The analysis included only V-J combinations with a frequency above 0.0001, which together covered around 99% of the repertoires. A TCS score was defined as the ratio of F50 (clonal expansion) to E x V (chaos), with BLOSUM62-based TCRdist applied between CDR3 peptides within each V-J. Welch's t-statistics and random forest reduced 514 V-J features to about 13, which were used in a naive Bayes classifier (R e1071). Using fastp trimming at Q25 and MiXCR clonotype assembly, TCRdb reanalyzed the public sequencing data and kept in-frame beta chains. Every entry covers one CDR3 protein and lists the most common genes and DNA from its rows. TCRdb's processing, not the authors', yielded these V and J calls. In this sample the table shows about 260,000 distinct CDR3 sequences, approximately 23% of which occur a single time. The ten largest account for roughly 60% of the sample.

The source of the sample is a study of T cells in Graves' hyperthyroidism and ophthalmopathy (dated by TCRdb to about 2019). Regarding the study in general: Peripheral blood was collected at initial diagnosis, before any treatment. After blood sampling, hyperthyroidism patients were treated with methimazole at a starting dose of 30 mg daily, and ophthalmopathy patients were treated with high-dose intravenous methylprednisolone. A discovery cohort of approximately 97 patients, roughly 45 with Graves' ophthalmopathy and approximately 60 with stable Graves' hyperthyroidism, was used to find distinguishing TCR V-J signatures. Prospective prediction of ophthalmopathy was tested in an independent validation cohort of 18 hyperthyroidism patients and some 17 patients who later progressed to ophthalmopathy. The roughly 100 discovery patients were divided at random into training and test sets in a 7:3 ratio. TCR Vbeta CDR3 sequencing of 120 to 150 peripheral blood samples (under 45 ophthalmopathy, about 75 hyperthyroidism and roughly 17 progressor patients) is reported in the paper. The study also compared thyroid tissue and blood T-cell repertoires from a handful of Graves' hyperthyroidism patients.

Broader findings and caveats from the paper: In validation, progression to ophthalmopathy was predicted by the model with 55% to 71% sensitivity and roughly 76% specificity, a median of approximately 6.5 months before onset. A model built on a 13 V-J signature distinguished ophthalmopathy from stable hyperthyroidism, reaching approximately 89% sensitivity and 81.08% specificity in cross-validation and 80%/75% in testing. Most expanded thyroid clonotypes (frequency above 0.001) were also detected in blood, a finding suggesting that blood repertoires may reflect thyroid immune responses. No statistical method was used to fix the sample size in advance, and group allocation was not hidden from the investigators.

Sequenced sample: blood. The rearranged segments are TRBV10-3 and TRBJ2-7; the D gene is not confidently resolved. This TCR came from a man aged 30 to 45 with Graves' ophthalmopathy. The CDR3 loop reads CAISDSVDHYEQYF. The DNA sequence is given as TGTGCCATCAGTGATTCAGTAGACCACTACGAGCAGTACTTC.